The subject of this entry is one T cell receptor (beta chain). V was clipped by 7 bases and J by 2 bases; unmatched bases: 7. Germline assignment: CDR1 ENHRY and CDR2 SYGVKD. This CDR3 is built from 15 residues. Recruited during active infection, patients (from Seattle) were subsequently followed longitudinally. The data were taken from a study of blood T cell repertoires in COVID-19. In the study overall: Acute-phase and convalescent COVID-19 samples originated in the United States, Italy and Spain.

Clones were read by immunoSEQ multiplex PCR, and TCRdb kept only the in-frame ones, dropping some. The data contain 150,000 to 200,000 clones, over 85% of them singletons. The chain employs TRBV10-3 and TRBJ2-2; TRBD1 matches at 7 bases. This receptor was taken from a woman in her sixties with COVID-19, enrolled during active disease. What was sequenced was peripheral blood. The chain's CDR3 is CAITRDSLNTGELFF. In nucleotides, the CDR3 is TGTGCCATCACTCGGGACAGCTTAAACACCGGGGAGCTGTTTTTT.